This T cell receptor (beta chain) was identified during a study of Ad26.COV2.S vaccination and SARS-CoV-2 variants (dated by TCRdb to the early 2020s). Broadly, across the study: Donors in the vaccine arm were drawn from COV1001, a phase I-IIa trial of Ad26.COV2.S in healthy adults that was multicentre, randomized, double-blind and placebo-controlled. Dosing of Ad26.COV2.S was intramuscular, at either 5x10^10 or 1x10^11 viral particles, delivered as one shot or as two shots spaced 56 days apart. Sequencing of the TCRbeta repertoire served to evaluate the specificity and breadth of SARS-CoV-2-reactive T cell receptors following Ad26.COV2.S vaccination. The TCR-sequenced set comprised approximately 30 samples: approximately 19 Ad26.COV2.S vaccine recipients, 5 placebo recipients and 8 SARS-CoV-2 convalescent individuals. Trial participants were randomized into five groups of five: low-dose or high-dose Ad26.COV2.S given once or twice, or placebo on both occasions. Blinding of investigators to trial group allocation was maintained during experiments and outcome assessment.

A word on this clone: What antigen it recognizes has not been identified. Mismatch with germline at one junction end may stem from a read error.

Study-wide conclusions, independent of this receptor: The study lacked the statistical power to compare responses across vaccine doses or regimens. Vaccine and placebo recipients had comparable non-spike TCR breadth, which fits with the vaccine containing only spike. Ad26.COV2.S recipients had higher spike-specific TCR breadth than placebo recipients (P = 0.0014). After vaccination, substantial breadth of spike-specific CD8+ and CD4+ T cell responses was reported. The authors noted that total T cell responses may have been underestimated by the TCR breadth and depth analyses.

Inclusive of the bounding cysteine and phenylalanine, the CDR3 is 14 residues long. Only the CDR3 DNA is retained, 42 bases long and in frame from the first base. Looking up the germline V gene yields CDR1 SQVTM and CDR2 ANQGSEA. According to the study, the label for this sample's treatment or condition signals: some 19 received Ad26.COV2.S at low or high dose, single or two shots; 5 received placebo; per-sample allocation not given. For vaccine and placebo recipients, the sequenced repertoires came from samples collected on day 63 after the first injection. In Cohort 1b, around 25 adults aged 18-55 years were enrolled at a single site in Boston, USA, between 29 July and 7 August 2020. As a vaccine, Ad26.COV2.S was a replication-incompetent adenovirus type 26 vector that expressed a prefusion-stabilized SARS-CoV-2 spike protein derived from the original Wuhan strain. The immunoSEQ Assay was used to sequence TCRbeta CDR3 regions. After extraction, genomic DNA underwent amplification by bias-controlled multiplex PCR, followed by high-throughput sequencing. As for how the authors treated the data: To quantify the absolute abundance of every unique TCRbeta CDR3 region, sequences were collapsed and filtered. T cell fraction was estimated by normalizing TCRbeta template counts to usable DNA, which was measured by amplifying reference genes present in all nucleated cells. Repertoire TCRs were annotated as SARS-CoV-2-specific when V gene, CDR3 amino acid sequence and J gene were exactly matched to a known reactive TCR set. The reference SARS-CoV-2 TCR set was derived from MIRA and filtered for enrichment in COVID-19-positive ImmuneCODE repertoires, a step that removed public or cross-reactive TCRs. Using the MIRA antigens, annotated TCRs were further analysed by specific ORF or by position within an ORF. Breadth was defined as the number of annotated unique rearrangements divided by the total number of unique productive rearrangements, and depth was defined as the summed frequency of the annotated unique rearrangements. Two-sided Wilcoxon rank-sum tests were used to compare TCR breadth between groups. This is the immuneACCESS table as TCRdb keeps it, with only in-frame sequences that have V and J called. A part of the clones is gone; compared with another copy, unresolved V genes explain less than half, and the rest is unexplained. V and J calls and clone size are given by that table; D and trimming were obtained from the DNA. This sample holds more than 300,000 clones; about 86% were observed only once. Approximately 1.9% of the sample comes from the top ten.

The rearranged chain carries TRBV29-1 and TRBJ1-5, with TRBD1 identical over 9 junction bases. The sequences come from peripheral blood, collected in a trial of Ad26.COV2.S vaccine versus placebo. This TCR was recovered from a person aged 18-60 years who received the Ad26.COV2.S COVID-19 vaccine or a placebo. This receptor carries the CDR3 CSVQEGQGIGPQHF. The bases are TGCAGCGTTCAAGAGGGACAGGGAATTGGGCCCCAGCATTTT.